These 28 T cell receptor beta chains were sequenced from one sample in a study of HIV-infected children after antiretroviral therapy interruption. The treatment: PENTA 11 planned treatment interruption arm or continuous ART arm. RNA-based 3' RACE libraries used unique molecular identifiers. TCRdb reprocessed the 3' RACE reads with MiXCR, giving one entry per CDR3 protein. The table lists roughly 15,000 distinct CDR3 sequences, 3% to 4% of them singletons. The sequences come from CD45RA+ CD4+ T cells from PBMCs, collected from a donor given antiretroviral therapy, either interrupted or continuous. Subset indicated: naive CD4+ CD45RA+ CD45RO- T cells. The receptor set was obtained from a child under 18 with HIV.

Ten or more counts support this clonotype. The chain uses TRBV6-5 and TRBJ2-3, with D possibly TRBD1 on 6 matching bases. Germline lookup yields CDR1 MNHEY and CDR2 SVGAGI. CDR3 size: 16 residues. V lost 1 base, J lost 1 base, and 12 bases lay in between. This chain's CDR3 is CASSYYTGLGTDTQYF. The CDR3, as DNA: TGTGCCAGCAGTTACTACACAGGGCTGGGCACAGATACGCAGTATTTT.

This chain uses TRBV2 with TRBJ1-6; D uncertain. The germline gives CDR1 SNHLY, CDR2 FYNNEI. The V and J ends lost 4 bases and 0 bases respectively, with 7 bases between them. This CDR3 comprises 15 residues. The CDR3 nucleotides read TGTGCCAGCAGTGTCGGGAGCTCCTATAATTCACCCCTCCACTTT. It yields the protein CASSVGSSYNSPLHF.

In its sample, this clonotype was seen many times. The chain carries TRBV5-1 and TRBJ2-4; TRBD1 is a possible D gene (8 bases). Germline assignment: CDR1 SGHRS and CDR2 YFSETQ. Trimming took off 5 bases at V and 7 bases at J, with 16 bases between the two ends. The CDR3 totals 14 residues. CDR3 coding DNA: TGCGCCAGCAGTTCTACAGGGGGGGCGAACATTCAGTACTTC. Translated, it gives CASSSTGGANIQYF.

This clonotype was seen many times. V and J are TRBV24-1 and TRBJ2-1, with D unresolved. CDR1 and CDR2 (germline): KGHDR, SFDVKD. Trimming shortened V by 12 bases and J by 5 bases, and 10 bases separated the two germline ends. The CDR3 is made up of 11 amino acids. The CDR3 region is CAASRDNEQFF. The CDR3 DNA reads as TGTGCCGCCTCCCGCGACAATGAGCAGTTCTTC.

This clonotype was observed many times. V is TRBV5-6 and J is TRBJ1-2; the match to TRBD1 covers 7 bases. V gave up 1 base and J gave up 4 bases; unmatched junction bases: 4. Germline V gene sequence: CDR1 SGHDT, CDR2 YYEEEE. CDR3 length equals 14 residues. The CDR3 DNA sequence: TGTGCCAGCAGCTTGAACAGGGGTTTCTATGGCTACACCTTC. Its translation is CASSLNRGFYGYTF.

This clonotype was observed many times. The J gene is TRBJ2-3, the V gene TRBV29-1, with TRBD2 as a possible D gene (5 bases). Germline CDR1 SQVTM, CDR2 ANQGSEA. CDR3 size: 14 residues. The germline V and J ends were trimmed by 7 bases and 5 bases, with 19 bases remaining between them. CDR3 in DNA: TGCAGCGCAACAACTAGAGAGGGCTTAGATACGCAGTATTTT. Protein product: CSATTREGLDTQYF.

This clonotype showed up many times. The chain uses TRBV11-2 and TRBJ1-1; tentatively, D is TRBD1 (5 bases). V lost 3 bases, J lost 1 base, and 9 bases lay in between. The CDR3 covers 14 residues. Germline loops: CDR1 SGHAT, CDR2 FQNNGV. Here the CDR3 DNA reads TGTGCCAGCAGCTTTGGAGGGGCGAACACTGAAGCTTTCTTT. Amino acids: CASSFGGANTEAFF.

In its sample, this clonotype was seen many times. The chain carries TRBV28 and TRBJ2-7; no clear D. V was clipped by 6 bases and J by 3 bases, with 18 bases between them. The CDR3 sequence is 15 residues long. Germline values: CDR1 MDHEN, CDR2 SYDVKM. The CDR3 DNA sequence: TGTGCCAGCAGGCCGGGTCTCCAACTTTACTACGAGCAGTACTTC. The encoded protein is CASRPGLQLYYEQYF.

This clonotype was observed once. The chain joins TRBV2 to TRBJ2-1; no firm D call. Germline CDR1 SNHLY, CDR2 FYNNEI. This CDR3 is 13 amino acids long. Trimming cost V 9 bases and J 0 bases, with 9 bases left between them. In nucleotides, the CDR3 is TGTGCCAGTTTTCAACACTCCTACAATGAGCAGTTCTTC. This sequence encodes CASFQHSYNEQFF.

This clonotype was counted many times. The genes are TRBV7-6 and TRBJ2-1; perhaps TRBD1 as D (5 bases). V lost 5 bases, J lost 1 base, and 12 bases lay in between. The CDR3 is 15 amino acids. Germline V gene lookup returns CDR1 SGHVS and CDR2 FNYEAQ. The DNA of the CDR3 is TGTGCCAGCAGCCCCCTAGGGGCATCCTACAATGAGCAGTTCTTC. It translates to CASSPLGASYNEQFF.

This clonotype has ten or more counts. J is TRBJ2-7 and V is TRBV5-5, with TRBD1 identical over 9 bases. Unmatched junction bases numbered 13, after V lost 4 bases and J lost 2 bases. Germline CDR1 reads SGHKS; CDR2 reads YYEKEE (reference sequence). The CDR3 spans 17 residues. This CDR3 reads CASSKGRQGVIPYEQYF. The CDR3 DNA reads TGTGCCAGCAGCAAGGGACGACAGGGGGTAATCCCCTACGAGCAGTACTTC.

At least ten counts were recorded for this clonotype. The junction departs from the called germline gene at one end, perhaps through a read error. The chain couples TRBV12-3 or TRBV12-4 to TRBJ1-5, with D perhaps matching TRBD1 (5 bases). The CDR3 runs 12 residues. CDR3 in DNA: TGTGCCAGCAGATTAGGGGTTCAGCCCCAGCATTTT. Amino acid sequence: CASRLGVQPQHF.

This clonotype was seen many times. The chain carries TRBV12-3 or TRBV12-4 and TRBJ1-1; perhaps TRBD1 as D (5 bases). V lost 3 bases and J lost 5, with 16 bases in between. This CDR3 has 15 residues. In nucleotides, the CDR3 is TGTGCCAGCAGTTTCGGTAGGGGATTGGGTACTGAAGCTTTCTTT. The encoded protein is CASSFGRGLGTEAFF.

The CDR3 DNA sequence: TGTGCCAGCAGTCTAATTAGTTTTACAGGGAGGCCCCTTGAAAAACTGTTTTTT. Residues: CASSLISFTGRPLEKLFF. The V call is TRBV28, the J call TRBJ1-4; D possibly corresponds to TRBD1 (6 bases). Germline V gives CDR1 MDHEN, CDR2 SYDVKM. The CDR3 is made up of 18 amino acids. The germline V and J ends were trimmed by 5 bases and 7 bases, with 26 bases remaining between them.

Sample share makes this clonotype medium-sized. This sequence joins TRBV6-5 and TRBJ1-1, with D possibly TRBD1 on 6 matching bases. The germline V gene encodes CDR1 MNHEY and CDR2 SVGAGI. The CDR3 is 13 amino acids. With 6 bases removed from V and 2 bases from J, the gap between germline ends came to 10 bases. The CDR3 sequence is CASRKQGNTEAFF. CDR3 DNA sequence: TGTGCCAGCAGGAAACAGGGCAACACTGAAGCTTTCTTT.

In this sample, this clonotype turned up many times. The chain carries TRBV20-1 and TRBJ2-3, with TRBD1 matching over 10 bases. CDR3 length: 16 residues. The junction had 13 bases not matched to a gene; V was cut back by 7 bases and J by 3 bases. Germline V CDR1 and CDR2: DFQATT, SNEGSKA (reference sequence). In DNA, the CDR3 is TGCAGTGTAGTCCGGACGAGACAGGGGGCAACAGATACGCAGTATTTT. Protein sequence: CSVVRTRQGATDTQYF.

This clonotype was counted only a few times. The chain links TRBV20-1 to TRBJ2-7; no definite D call. From germline, CDR1 is DFQATT and CDR2 SNEGSKA (reference sequence). The ends were cut back, 6 bases at V and 2 bases at J, with 14 bases in the middle. The CDR3 has 13 amino acids. DNA for the CDR3: TGCAGTGCGGAACCGACTGAGACCTACGAGCAGTACTTC. Encoded protein: CSAEPTETYEQYF.

This clonotype is termed medium-sized. This chain connects TRBV27 to TRBJ2-7; possibly TRBD1 for D (6 bases). The CDR3 length is 15 residues. V gave up 6 bases and J gave up 0 bases, with 15 bases separating them. Germline-derived CDR1 and CDR2 are MNHEY and SMNVEV (reference sequence). The CDR3 sequence is CASSSHDRSSYEQYF. CDR3 bases: TGTGCCAGCAGCTCTCACGACAGGAGCTCCTACGAGCAGTACTTC.

This clonotype was seen ten or more times. J is TRBJ2-7 and V is TRBV6-5; no clear D gene. CDR3 length: 12 amino acids. Trimming removed 5 bases at V and 5 bases at J, with 10 bases between. Germline V CDR1 and CDR2: MNHEY, SVGAGI. The CDR3 sequence: CASSDQRNEQYF. CDR3 sequence (DNA): TGTGCCAGCAGTGACCAACGGAACGAGCAGTACTTC.

In its sample, this clonotype was seen many times. The CDR3, as DNA: TGCAGTGCGCTCAATGCGTTAAGCTCCTATAATTCACCCCTCCACTTT. Protein sequence: CSALNALSSYNSPLHF. The V call is TRBV20-1, the J call TRBJ1-6, with D unresolved. V dropped 6 bases and J dropped 0 bases, with 15 bases sitting between them. Germline CDR1 is DFQATT and CDR2 is SNEGSKA (reference sequence). The CDR3 sequence is 16 residues long.

This clonotype rates as medium-sized. This chain uses TRBV15 with TRBJ2-5; 10 bases fit TRBD2. The length of the CDR3 is 17 residues. Per the germline V gene, CDR1 is LNHNV and CDR2 is YYDKDF (reference sequence). J was trimmed by 5 bases and V by 0 bases; bases with no gene match: 9. This chain's CDR3 is CATSRDLLAGVVETQYF. In nucleotides, the CDR3 is TGTGCCACCAGCAGAGATCTTCTAGCGGGAGTGGTGGAGACCCAGTACTTC.

Ten or more counts support this clonotype. The chain employs TRBV2 and TRBJ2-3, with D possibly being TRBD1 (5 bases). The CDR3 loop spans 14 amino acids. V dropped 4 bases and J dropped 3 bases, with 11 bases sitting between them. From germline, CDR1 is SNHLY and CDR2 FYNNEI. The CDR3 spells CASSGGLHTDTQYF. The CDR3 bases are TGTGCCAGCAGTGGGGGCCTACATACAGATACGCAGTATTTT.

This clonotype was counted many times. The rearrangement joins TRBV4-1 to TRBJ1-6; TRBD1 aligns across 7 bases. V lost 4 bases, J lost 7 bases, and 10 bases stayed unmatched. The germline V gene encodes CDR1 MGHRA and CDR2 YSYEKL. The CDR3 loop spans 16 amino acids. DNA of the CDR3: TGCGCCAGCAGCCCTGCTGATTGGGACAGAAATTCACCCCTCCACTTT. It codes for CASSPADWDRNSPLHF.

This clonotype was recorded many times. The J gene is TRBJ2-3, the V gene TRBV27; 13 nucleotides line up with TRBD2. Per the germline V gene, CDR1 is MNHEY and CDR2 is SMNVEV (reference sequence). The CDR3 extends over 12 amino acids. CDR3 residues: CGTSGGTDTQYF. The CDR3 DNA is TGTGGGACTAGCGGGGGTACAGATACGCAGTATTTT.

This clonotype was picked up many times. The rearrangement links TRBV20-1 to TRBJ1-6, with 7 bases fitting TRBD1. CDR1 DFQATT and CDR2 SNEGSKA come from the germline V gene (reference sequence). CDR3 length: 13 amino acids. The CDR3: CSALQGINSPLHF. In DNA form, the CDR3 reads TGCAGCGCATTACAGGGGATTAATTCACCCCTCCACTTT.

In this sample, this clonotype turned up many times. J is TRBJ1-4 and V is TRBV19; D is uncertain. Per the germline V gene, CDR1 is LNHDA and CDR2 is SQIVND (reference sequence). V lost 7 bases and J 6 bases, leaving 18 bases between the germline ends. CDR3 length: 15 amino acids. CDR3 protein: CASTNHPGWDEKLFF. CDR3 DNA: TGTGCCAGTACCAACCACCCGGGATGGGATGAAAAACTGTTTTTT.

This clonotype was counted ten times or more. The V call is TRBV11-2, the J call TRBJ1-1, with D perhaps TRBD1 (5 bases). This CDR3 is built from 15 residues. Trimming shortened V by 1 base and J by 5 bases, and 14 bases separated the two germline ends. Germline assignment: CDR1 SGHAT and CDR2 FQNNGV. The CDR3 region is CASSLVEGLVTEAFF. The CDR3 DNA is TGTGCCAGCAGCTTAGTAGAGGGGCTGGTGACTGAAGCTTTCTTT.

This clonotype was detected ten times or more. This rearrangement joins TRBV20-1 to TRBJ2-1; the D is unclear. V lost 3 bases and J lost 0, with 9 bases in between. The CDR3 is 14 amino acids. Germline CDR1 is DFQATT and CDR2 is SNEGSKA (reference sequence). CDR3 DNA: TGCAGTGCTAGTCCGGTGAGCTCCTACAATGAGCAGTTCTTC. Protein sequence: CSASPVSSYNEQFF.